The 9 T cell receptor beta chains below were found in one sample sequenced in a study of blood T cell repertoires in COVID-19. Profiling relied on immunoSEQ multiplex PCR, and the TCRdb table lists in-frame clones only, not all of them. This sample has over 350,000 clones, with about 89% found just once. The sample taken for sequencing was peripheral blood. The receptor source for this set is a woman aged 25 to 39 with acute or convalescent COVID-19.

The chain joins TRBV2 to TRBJ1-6, with D possibly matching TRBD1 (6 bases). V was cut by 7 bases and J by 10 bases, with 17 bases left in between. CDR1 and CDR2 (germline): SNHLY, FYNNEI. This CDR3 is 14 amino acids long. The chain's CDR3 is CASKNRAPNSPLHF. CDR3 nucleotide sequence: TGTGCCAGCAAAAACAGGGCCCCTAACTCACCCCTCCACTTT.

The V gene is TRBV28, the J gene TRBJ2-7; no reliable D call. Germline V gives CDR1 MDHEN, CDR2 SYDVKM. The CDR3 contains 15 residues. V gave up 3 bases and J gave up 4 bases, with 16 bases separating them. The CDR3 DNA reads as TGTGCCAGCAGTTTTAGCACCAAACGGGTTTACGAGCAGTACTTC. It codes for CASSFSTKRVYEQYF.

The chain joins TRBV6-5 to TRBJ2-3, with TRBD2 identical over 9 bases. CDR1 is MNHEY, CDR2 SVGAGI, per germline. The CDR3 has 14 amino acids. V was clipped by 6 bases and J by 6 bases; unmatched bases: 7. The CDR3: CASRRPGTSDTQYF. In DNA form, the CDR3 reads TGTGCCAGCAGGCGTCCCGGGACTAGCGATACGCAGTATTTT.

This clone was observed a handful of times. The chain links TRBV29-1 to TRBJ1-1; 8 nucleotides align to TRBD1. Germline-derived CDR1 and CDR2 are SQVTM and ANQGSEA. The CDR3 totals 11 residues. J lost 12 bases, V lost 7 bases, and 10 bases had no gene match. CDR3 sequence reads: CSGIDRGRSFF. The DNA of the CDR3 is TGCAGCGGGATAGACAGGGGCAGATCTTTCTTT.

The rearrangement joins TRBV6-5 to TRBJ2-7; D gene unclear. The CDR3 covers 12 residues. Germline CDR1 is MNHEY and CDR2 is SVGAGI. V was shortened by 5 bases and J by 3 bases, with 8 bases between the two germline ends. CDR3: CASSTGFYEQYF. The CDR3 DNA reads TGTGCCAGCAGTACGGGTTTCTACGAGCAGTACTTC.

The chain employs TRBV27 and TRBJ2-3; D may be TRBD2 (6 bases). The V gene's germline CDR1 is MNHEY and CDR2 SMNVEV (reference sequence). The CDR3 length is 15 residues. The V gene lost 2 bases and the J gene lost 1 base, with 10 bases spanning the gap. CDR3 bases: TGTGCCAGCAGTTTAGAGGCTAGCGGCACAGATACGCAGTATTTT. The encoded protein is CASSLEASGTDTQYF.

This clone was seen a handful of times. This chain connects TRBV5-4 to TRBJ1-1, with 10 bases identical to TRBD1. Germline CDR1 reads SGHNT; CDR2 reads YYREEE (reference sequence). The CDR3 consists of 14 residues. Trimming removed 4 bases from V and 5 bases from J; junction bases left unmatched: 5. This CDR3 is CASSPPGQGTEAFF. For the CDR3, the DNA is TGTGCCAGCAGCCCCCCGGGACAGGGGACTGAAGCTTTCTTT. Looking up the rest from reference TRBV5-4 and TRBJ1-1 gives the full variable domain: ETGVTQSPTHLIKTRGQQVTLRCSSQSGHNTVSWYQQALGQGPQFIFQYYREEENGRGNFPPRFSGLQFPNYSSELNVNALELDDSALYLCASSPPGQGTEAFFGQGTRLTVV.

The chain combines TRBV5-6 with TRBJ2-5, with 9 bases fitting TRBD1. Germline values: CDR1 SGHDT, CDR2 YYEEEE. This CDR3 has 16 residues. V dropped 0 bases and J dropped 0; count of bases not matched to a gene: 3. In nucleotides, the CDR3 is TGTGCCAGCAGCTTGGACAGGGGGCAACACCAAGAGACCCAGTACTTC. Its translation: CASSLDRGQHQETQYF.

V and J are TRBV7-3 and TRBJ2-3; the D gene is possibly TRBD1 (6 bases). The CDR3 covers 14 residues. The V end lost 5 bases, the J end lost 4 bases, and 13 bases lay between the germline ends. Germline CDR1 and CDR2: SGHTA and FQGTGA. CDR3 DNA sequence: TGTGCCAGCAGCCTGGCAGGGGTTGCAGATACGCAGTATTTT. Translation gives CASSLAGVADTQYF.